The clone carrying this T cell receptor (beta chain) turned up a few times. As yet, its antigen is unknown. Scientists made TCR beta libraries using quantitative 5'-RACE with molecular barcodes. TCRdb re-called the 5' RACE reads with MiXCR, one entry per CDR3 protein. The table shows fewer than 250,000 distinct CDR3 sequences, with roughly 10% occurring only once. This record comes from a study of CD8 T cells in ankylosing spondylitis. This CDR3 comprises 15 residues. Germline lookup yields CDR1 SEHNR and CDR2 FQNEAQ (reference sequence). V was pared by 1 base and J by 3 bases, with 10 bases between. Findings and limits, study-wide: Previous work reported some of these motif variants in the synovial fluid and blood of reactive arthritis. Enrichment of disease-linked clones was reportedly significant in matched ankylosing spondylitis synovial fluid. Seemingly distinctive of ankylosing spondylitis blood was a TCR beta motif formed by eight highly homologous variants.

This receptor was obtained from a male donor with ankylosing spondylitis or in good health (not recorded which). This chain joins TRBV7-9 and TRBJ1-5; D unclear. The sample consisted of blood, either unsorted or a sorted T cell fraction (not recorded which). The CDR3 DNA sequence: TGTGCCAGCAGCTTAGGTCTTGATCCCAATCAGCCCCAGCATTTT. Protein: CASSLGLDPNQPQHF.